These T cell receptor beta chains were read from a single sample in a study of T cells in Graves' hyperthyroidism and ophthalmopathy. TCRdb reprocessed the multiplex PCR reads with MiXCR, giving one entry per CDR3 protein. The table shows roughly 350,000 distinct CDR3 sequences, with about 15% occurring only once. Sequenced sample: blood. These receptors were collected from a woman aged 30 to 39 with Graves' ophthalmopathy. The CDR3 runs from the conserved cysteine through the conserved F or W. A D gene is named only where the DNA matches it firmly. The listing skips clone size in some rows; elsewhere it reads once, few, many or a size class.

J gene,V gene,clone size,D gene,CDR3 length,CDR3 DNA,CDR3 protein
TRBJ2-7,TRBV6-1,many,-,13,TGTGCCAGCACCAGGACCGCCACCTACGAGCAGTACTTC,CASTRTATYEQYF
TRBJ2-5,TRBV24-1,-,TRBD2,15,TGTGCCACCAGTGATCGGGGCGGGGGGAAAGAGACCCAGTACTTC,CATSDRGGGKETQYF
TRBJ2-3,TRBV20-1,many,TRBD2,15,TGCAGTGCTACCCGACTAGCGGGGGACACAGATACGCAGTATTTT,CSATRLAGDTDTQYF
TRBJ2-4,TRBV5-1,many,-,11,TGCGCCAGCAGCTCATCGAACATTCAGTACTTC,CASSSSNIQYF
TRBJ2-3,TRBV18,once,-,15,TGTGCCAGCTCAGGCGGGGCGGCGGGTACAGATACGCAGTATTTT,CASSGGAAGTDTQYF
TRBJ2-1,TRBV7-9,few,-,11,TGTGCCAGCGGGGGGAGGAATGAGCAGTTCTTC,CASGGRNEQFF
TRBJ1-2,TRBV13,many,-,13,TGTGCCAGCAGCCCCCGTAACAGAGATGGCTACACCTTC,CASSPRNRDGYTF
TRBJ2-5,TRBV6-6,many,-,15,TGTGCCAGCAGTTACGTTGGACACGGGGCGGAGACCCAGTACTTC,CASSYVGHGAETQYF
TRBJ1-1,TRBV3-1,many,-,11,TGTGCCAGCAGATATCAAGAGGAAGCTTTCTTT,CASRYQEEAFF
TRBJ1-6,TRBV7-8,few,TRBD1,15,TGTGCCAGCAGCTTGTTGGCAGGGGGCGACTCACCCCTCCACTTT,CASSLLAGGDSPLHF
TRBJ2-1,TRBV24-1,few,-,14,TGTGCCACCAGTGACCCAGGACAGTCCCGGGAGCAGTTCTTC,CATSDPGQSREQFF
TRBJ2-7,TRBV6-1,many,TRBD1,14,TGTGCCAGCAGTGAGACCAGGACAGGGGCCGAGCAGTACTTC,CASSETRTGAEQYF